What follows describes a single T cell receptor (beta chain). There is no known antigen for this receptor. One base away there is no much larger clone; base qualities are not given. The CDR3 regions of human TCRbeta chains were analyzed by immunosequencing. The study's own analysis went as follows. TCRs in the repertoires were compared against a reference library of SARS-CoV-2-specific TCRs that had been generated with the MIRA antigen-specificity platform. Breadth meant the fraction of unique TCRs that were SARS-CoV-2-associated, whereas depth meant the fraction of total T cells that were SARS-CoV-2-associated. Using the MIRA data, every spike-specific TCR was mapped to the spike region that the TCR reacted to and assigned to either a CD4 or a CD8 class. Log10-transformed breadth and depth values were compared by one-way ANOVA with Sidak's multiple comparisons tests. The source is immuneACCESS, and TCRdb retained only in-frame sequences with V and J called. Part of the clones is not carried over; for the studies checked, unresolved V genes explain less than half of this, and the remainder is unexplained. V and J calls and clone size come straight from that table; D and trimming were deduced from the DNA. This sample is represented by 110,000 to 150,000 clones; 80% to 90% of them were singletons. The top ten hold approximately 3.7% of the sample.

Sample time point, as interpreted from the label and publication: baseline before first vaccination. Samples from vaccinated people were obtained from the UK trials COV001 and COV002, which included a single-blind randomized controlled phase 2/3 trial of AZD1222 (ChAdOx1 nCoV-19) in healthy adults. For TCRbeta chain sequencing, PBMC samples were collected from trial participants at day 0 and at day 28 after the second dose. From the cysteine up to the phenylalanine, the CDR3 has a length of 17 residues. The CDR3 DNA has 51 bases and is translated from base 1. The germline V gene encodes CDR1 SGDLS and CDR2 YYNGEE. V is cut back by 0 bases and J by 6 bases, with 10 bases in the junction unmatched. This entry belongs to a study of T cell responses to AZD1222 COVID-19 vaccine (dated by TCRdb to about 2021). With regard to the full study: AZD1222 recipients whose second dose came at about 4 weeks and those whose second dose came at about 12 weeks were combined into one group, since spike-specific TCR depth and breadth did not differ between the two schedules. A total of 230 to 250 trial participants underwent TCR sequencing, of whom 207 received two doses of AZD1222 and about 25 received two doses of the MenACWY control vaccine. Trial participants were enrolled by age into 18-55, 56-69 and 70-plus year subgroups, with roughly 160, 29 and 62 TCR-sequenced participants respectively. The study at large found these results: Epitopes outside the regions mutated in the B.1.351 and B.1.1.7 variants were reportedly recognized by nearly half of the unique spike-specific TCRs. Participants were mostly white British, with more females than males. The authors suggested clonal diversity may have been underestimated. Vaccine-associated CD4 TCRs spanned the whole spike protein, with dominant responses in regions 160-218 and 743-854. No day 14 peak-response samples were available, so repertoires were characterized only after the peak T cell response. The 56-69-year group was small, and its depth increase did not reach significance, likely because of low power. A significant rise in spike-specific TCR breadth and depth was observed after two AZD1222 doses relative to day 0 and relative to MenACWY recipients. Only five or six AZD1222 recipients were SARS-CoV-2 seropositive at baseline, limiting conclusions about previously exposed vaccinees.

The receptor chain draws on TRBV9 and TRBJ1-4, with 8 bases aligning to TRBD1. The sample was peripheral blood, taken on day 0 of AZD1222 vaccination. The origin of this receptor is an adult in good health. The DNA sequence reads TGTGCCAGCAGCGTAGGGGAAAGGACAGGGAGGGATGAAAAACTGTTTTTT. This yields the protein CASSVGERTGRDEKLFF.